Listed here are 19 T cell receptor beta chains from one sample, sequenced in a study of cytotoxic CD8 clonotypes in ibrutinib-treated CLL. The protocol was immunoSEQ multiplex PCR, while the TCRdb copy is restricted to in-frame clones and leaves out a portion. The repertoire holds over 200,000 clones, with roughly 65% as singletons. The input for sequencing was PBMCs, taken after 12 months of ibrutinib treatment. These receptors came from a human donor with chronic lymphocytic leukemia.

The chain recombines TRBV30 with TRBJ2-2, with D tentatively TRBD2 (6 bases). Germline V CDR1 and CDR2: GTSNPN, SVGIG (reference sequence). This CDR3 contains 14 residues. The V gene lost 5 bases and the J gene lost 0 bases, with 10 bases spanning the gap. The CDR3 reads CAWSRGANTGELFF. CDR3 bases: TGTGCCTGGTCGCGGGGCGCGAACACCGGGGAGCTGTTTTTT.

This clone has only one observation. CDR3: CASSLQLNTEAFF. CDR3 in DNA: TGTGCCAGCAGCTTACAGCTGAACACTGAAGCTTTCTTT. The V gene is TRBV11-2, the J gene TRBJ1-1; D gene uncertain. The CDR3 length is 13 residues. V lost 2 bases to trimming and J lost 0 bases, with 4 bases between them. Germline CDR1 reads SGHAT; CDR2 reads FQNNGV.

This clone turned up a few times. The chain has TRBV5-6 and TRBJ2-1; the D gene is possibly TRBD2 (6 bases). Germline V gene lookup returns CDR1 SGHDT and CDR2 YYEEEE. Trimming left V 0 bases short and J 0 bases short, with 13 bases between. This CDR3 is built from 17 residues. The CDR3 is CASSLGRLVGSYNEQFF. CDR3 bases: TGTGCCAGCAGCTTGGGGAGACTAGTCGGCTCCTACAATGAGCAGTTCTTC.

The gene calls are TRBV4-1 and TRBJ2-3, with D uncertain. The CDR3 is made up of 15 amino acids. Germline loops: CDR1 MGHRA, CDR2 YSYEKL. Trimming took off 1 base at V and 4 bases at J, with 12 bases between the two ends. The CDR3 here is CASSQVTPPADTQYF. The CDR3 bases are TGCGCCAGCAGCCAAGTCACGCCCCCCGCAGATACGCAGTATTTT.

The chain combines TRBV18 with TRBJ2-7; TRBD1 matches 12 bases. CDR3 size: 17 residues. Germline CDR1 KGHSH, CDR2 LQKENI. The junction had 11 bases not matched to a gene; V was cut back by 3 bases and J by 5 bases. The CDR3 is CASSPTPGTGGAHEQYF. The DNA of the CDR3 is TGTGCCAGCTCACCGACCCCAGGGACAGGGGGCGCCCACGAGCAGTACTTC.

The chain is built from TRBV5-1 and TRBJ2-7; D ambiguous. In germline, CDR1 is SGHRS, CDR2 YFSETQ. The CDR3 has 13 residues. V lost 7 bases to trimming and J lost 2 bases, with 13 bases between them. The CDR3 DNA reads TGCGCCAGCGACGAAAGAGTGACCTACGAGCAGTACTTC. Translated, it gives CASDERVTYEQYF.

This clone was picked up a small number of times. This chain's CDR3 is CASSSGPGDQPQHF. The CDR3 DNA sequence: TGTGCCAGCAGCTCCGGACCCGGGGATCAGCCCCAGCATTTT. The gene calls are TRBV7-2 and TRBJ1-5; D is unclear. This CDR3 has 14 residues. The germline V gene encodes CDR1 SGHTA and CDR2 FQGNSA. Trimming removed 4 bases from V and 5 bases from J, with 12 bases in between. The whole variable domain, filled in from reference TRBV7-2 and TRBJ1-5, reads GAGVSQSPSNKVTEKGKDVELRCDPISGHTALYWYRQSLGQGLEFLIYFQGNSAPDKSGLPSDRFSAERTGGSVSTLTIQRTQQEDSAVYLCASSSGPGDQPQHFGDGTRLSIL.

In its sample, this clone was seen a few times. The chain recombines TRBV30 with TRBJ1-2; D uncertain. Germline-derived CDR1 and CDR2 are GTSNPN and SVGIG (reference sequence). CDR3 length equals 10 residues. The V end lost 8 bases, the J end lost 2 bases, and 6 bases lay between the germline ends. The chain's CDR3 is CASQNYGYTF. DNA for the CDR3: TGTGCCAGTCAAAACTATGGCTACACCTTC.

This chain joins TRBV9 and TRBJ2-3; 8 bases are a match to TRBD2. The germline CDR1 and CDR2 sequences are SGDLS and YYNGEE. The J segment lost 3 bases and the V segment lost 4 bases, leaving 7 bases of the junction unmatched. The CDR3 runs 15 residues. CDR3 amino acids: CASSLTGGSTDTQYF. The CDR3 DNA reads TGTGCCAGCAGCTTGACGGGGGGGTCAACAGATACGCAGTATTTT.

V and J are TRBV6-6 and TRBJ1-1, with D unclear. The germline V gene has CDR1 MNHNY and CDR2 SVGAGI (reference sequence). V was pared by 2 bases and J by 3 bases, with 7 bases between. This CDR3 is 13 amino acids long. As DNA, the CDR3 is TGTGCCAGCAGTTACGGTGGGGACACTGAAGCTTTCTTT. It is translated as CASSYGGDTEAFF.

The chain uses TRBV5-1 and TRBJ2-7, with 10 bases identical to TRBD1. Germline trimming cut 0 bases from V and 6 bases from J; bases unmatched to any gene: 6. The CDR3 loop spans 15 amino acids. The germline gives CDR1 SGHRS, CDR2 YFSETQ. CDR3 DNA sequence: TGCGCCAGCAGCTTGGGGACAGGGGGGTCAAGCGAGCAGTACTTC. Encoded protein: CASSLGTGGSSEQYF.

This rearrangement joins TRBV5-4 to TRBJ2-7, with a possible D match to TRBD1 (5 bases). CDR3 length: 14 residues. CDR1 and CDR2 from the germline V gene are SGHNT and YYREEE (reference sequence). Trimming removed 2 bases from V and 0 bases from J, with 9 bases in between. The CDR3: CASSFGGASYEQYF. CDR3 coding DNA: TGTGCCAGCAGCTTTGGTGGGGCCTCCTACGAGCAGTACTTC.

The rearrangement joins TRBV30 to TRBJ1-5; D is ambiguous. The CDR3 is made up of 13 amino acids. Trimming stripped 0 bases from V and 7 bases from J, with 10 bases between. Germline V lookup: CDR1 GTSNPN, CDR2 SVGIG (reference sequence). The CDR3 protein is CAWSVLATQPQHF. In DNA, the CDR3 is TGTGCCTGGAGTGTACTCGCCACGCAGCCCCAGCATTTT.

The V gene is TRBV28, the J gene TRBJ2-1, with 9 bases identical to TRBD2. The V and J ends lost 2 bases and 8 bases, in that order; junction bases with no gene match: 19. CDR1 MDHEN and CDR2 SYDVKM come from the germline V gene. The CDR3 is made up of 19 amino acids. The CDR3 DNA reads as TGTGCCAGCAGTTTAAGGTCCCCCGGGCTAGCGGGACTAGGGGATGAGCAGTTCTTC. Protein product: CASSLRSPGLAGLGDEQFF.

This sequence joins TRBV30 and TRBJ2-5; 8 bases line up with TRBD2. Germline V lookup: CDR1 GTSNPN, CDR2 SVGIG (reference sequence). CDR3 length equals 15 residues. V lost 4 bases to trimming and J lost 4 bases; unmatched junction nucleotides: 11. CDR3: CAWIPLGLAGETQYF. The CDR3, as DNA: TGTGCCTGGATCCCCCTGGGGCTAGCGGGAGAGACCCAGTACTTC. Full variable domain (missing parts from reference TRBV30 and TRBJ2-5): SQTIHQWPATLVQPVGSPLSLECTVEGTSNPNLYWYRQAAGRGLQLLFYSVGIGQISSEVPQNLSASRPQDRQFILSSKKLLLSDSGFYLCAWIPLGLAGETQYFGPGTRLLVL.

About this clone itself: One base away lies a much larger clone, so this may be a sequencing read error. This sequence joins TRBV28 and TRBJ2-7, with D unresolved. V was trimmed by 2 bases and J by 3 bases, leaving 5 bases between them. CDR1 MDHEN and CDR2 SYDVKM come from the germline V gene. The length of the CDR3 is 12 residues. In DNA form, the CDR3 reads TGTGCCAGCAGTTTAGGGTTCTACGAGCAGTACTTC. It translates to CASSLGFYEQYF.

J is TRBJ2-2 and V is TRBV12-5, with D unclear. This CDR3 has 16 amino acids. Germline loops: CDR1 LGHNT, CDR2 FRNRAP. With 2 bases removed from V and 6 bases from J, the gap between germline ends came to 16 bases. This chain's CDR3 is CASGLFFSDTPGELFF. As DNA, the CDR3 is TGTGCTAGTGGTTTGTTTTTCTCGGATACCCCCGGGGAGCTGTTTTTT.

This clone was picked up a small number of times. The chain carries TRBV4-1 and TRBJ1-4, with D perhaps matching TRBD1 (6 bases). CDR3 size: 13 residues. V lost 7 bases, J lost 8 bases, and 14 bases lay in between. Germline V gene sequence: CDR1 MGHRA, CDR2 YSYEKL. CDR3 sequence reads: CASTGTLLEKLFF. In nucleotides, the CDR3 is TGCGCCAGCACCGGGACACTCCTGGAAAAACTGTTTTTT.

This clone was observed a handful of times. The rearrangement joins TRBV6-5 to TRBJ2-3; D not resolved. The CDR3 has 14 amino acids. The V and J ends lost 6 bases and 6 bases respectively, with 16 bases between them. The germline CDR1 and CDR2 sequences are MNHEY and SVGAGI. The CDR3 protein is CASRTTAIQDTQYF. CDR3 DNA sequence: TGTGCCAGCAGGACCACCGCGATCCAGGATACGCAGTATTTT.